The source of this T cell receptor (beta chain) is a study of OX40 agonist ivuxolimab in advanced cancers. Broader study findings: Averaged across samples, CD8+ T cells carried more expanded clones than CD4+ did. Clones of CD4+ and CD8+ blood T cells grew by week 6 at doses of 0.1 to 3.0 mg/kg.

CDR1 SGHTS and CDR2 YDEGEE come from the germline V gene. V was pared by 4 bases and J by 6 bases, with 17 bases between. The CDR3 covers 14 residues. Data came from immunoSEQ multiplex PCR; TCRdb stores just in-frame clones and leaves some out. The table records about 94,000 clones, 92% of them present only once. As to this clone: The antigen remains undetermined.

The chain joins TRBV5-8 to TRBJ2-7; TRBD1 might be the D (6 bases). The sequenced sample was CD4+ or CD8+ T cells sorted from blood, obtained in a trial of the OX40 agonist ivuxolimab. The receptor comes from an adult with an advanced solid tumor such as melanoma, head and neck, liver or kidney cancer. DNA for the CDR3: TGTGCCAGCAGCCTCGCGGTAACAGGGCTCGAGCAGTACTTC. Translation: CASSLAVTGLEQYF. Full variable domain (missing parts from reference TRBV5-8 and TRBJ2-7): EAGVTQSPTHLIKTRGQQATLRCSPISGHTSVYWYQQALGLGLQFLLWYDEGEERNRGNFPPRFSGRQFPNYSSELNVNALELEDSALYLCASSLAVTGLEQYFGPGTRLTVT.